These T cell receptor beta chains were read from a single sample in a study of blood T cell repertoires in COVID-19. Data came from immunoSEQ multiplex PCR; TCRdb stores just in-frame clones and leaves some out. Of 220,000 or so clones in the sample, around 82% were seen once. Specimen: peripheral blood. The receptor source for this set is a woman aged 30 to 39 who had recovered from COVID-19. Both conserved end residues are part of each CDR3. Fields, in order: CDR3 protein, CDR3 DNA, J gene, clone size, V gene, D gene. The D gene is left open where the match is weak. Clone sizes are given selectively: once, few, many, or a class where the clone is expanded.

CDR3: CAISRYGGSGNTIYF
DNA: TGTGCCATCAGTAGATACGGGGGCTCTGGAAACACCATATATTTT
J: TRBJ1-3
size: once
V: TRBV10-3
D: NA

CDR3: CASSPKDTGYEQYF
DNA: TGTGCCAGCTCACCAAAGGACACGGGCTACGAGCAGTACTTC
J: TRBJ2-7
size: NA
V: TRBV18
D: NA

CDR3: CACNYRLSSYNEQFF
DNA: TGTGCCTGTAACTACAGGTTAAGCTCCTACAATGAGCAGTTCTTC
J: TRBJ2-1
size: NA
V: TRBV30
D: NA

CDR3: CASVTSGRFDGELFF
DNA: TGTGCTAGTGTCACTAGCGGGAGATTCGACGGGGAGCTGTTTTTT
J: TRBJ2-2
size: NA
V: TRBV12-5
D: TRBD2

CDR3: CASNQGNYEQYF
DNA: TGTGCCAGCAATCAGGGTAACTACGAGCAGTACTTC
J: TRBJ2-7
size: NA
V: TRBV2
D: NA

CDR3: CASSDSPSEQYF
DNA: TGTGCCAGCAGTGACTCCCCCAGTGAGCAGTACTTC
J: TRBJ2-7
size: few
V: TRBV6-2/TRBV6-3
D: NA

CDR3: CASSLGLATYNEQFF
DNA: TGTGCCAGCAGCTTGGGACTAGCGACCTACAATGAGCAGTTCTTC
J: TRBJ2-1
size: once
V: TRBV5-6
D: TRBD2

CDR3: CASSLTGTRYEQYF
DNA: TGTGCCAGCAGCTTAACAGGGACTAGGTACGAGCAGTACTTC
J: TRBJ2-7
size: NA
V: TRBV7-2
D: TRBD2

CDR3: CATSRDSRTSGRKETQYF
DNA: TGTGCCACCAGCAGAGATTCGAGGACTAGCGGGAGGAAGGAGACCCAGTACTTC
J: TRBJ2-5
size: NA
V: TRBV15
D: TRBD2

CDR3: CASSFSGREQETQYF
DNA: TGTGCCAGCAGCTTTAGCGGGAGGGAACAAGAGACCCAGTACTTC
J: TRBJ2-5
size: once
V: TRBV7-3
D: TRBD2

CDR3: CASSSGQGSGEQYF
DNA: TGTGCCAGCAGCTCGGGACAGGGCTCCGGCGAGCAGTACTTC
J: TRBJ2-7
size: once
V: TRBV7-3
D: TRBD1

CDR3: CASSMTGNGEQYF
DNA: TGTGCCAGCAGTATGACGGGAAACGGCGAGCAGTACTTC
J: TRBJ2-7
size: NA
V: TRBV6-4
D: NA

CDR3: CASSQDPLAVYEQYF
DNA: TGTGCCAGCAGCCAAGACCCCCTAGCAGTTTACGAGCAGTACTTC
J: TRBJ2-7
size: NA
V: TRBV3-1/TRBV3-2
D: NA

CDR3: CASRGGQGNQPQHF
DNA: TGTGCCAGCAGGGGGGGACAGGGGAATCAGCCCCAGCATTTT
J: TRBJ1-5
size: NA
V: TRBV6-5
D: TRBD1

CDR3: CASSRTGSDTQYF
DNA: TGTGCCAGCAGTCGGACAGGGTCAGATACGCAGTATTTT
J: TRBJ2-3
size: NA
V: TRBV28
D: TRBD1

CDR3: CSVGHSEPQHF
DNA: TGCAGCGTTGGTCATTCAGAGCCCCAGCATTTT
J: TRBJ1-5
size: few
V: TRBV29-1
D: NA

CDR3: CASSLPLAGGGEQFF
DNA: TGTGCCAGCAGTTTACCTCTAGCGGGAGGGGGTGAGCAGTTCTTC
J: TRBJ2-1
size: NA
V: TRBV28
D: TRBD2

CDR3: CASNGASGYEQYF
DNA: TGTGCCAGCAACGGGGCTAGCGGCTACGAGCAGTACTTC
J: TRBJ2-7
size: NA
V: TRBV7-8
D: TRBD2

CDR3: CASSIGLQGLAPQHF
DNA: TGTGCCAGTAGTATAGGTTTGCAGGGGTTAGCACCCCAGCATTTT
J: TRBJ1-5
size: NA
V: TRBV19
D: NA

CDR3: CASSEGHLRPEAFF
DNA: TGTGCCAGCAGCGAGGGACACCTAAGGCCTGAAGCTTTCTTT
J: TRBJ1-1
size: NA
V: TRBV9
D: NA

CDR3: CASSSYTDTQYF
DNA: TGTGCCAGCAGCTCTTACACAGATACGCAGTATTTT
J: TRBJ2-3
size: NA
V: TRBV7-2
D: NA

CDR3: CASSSVLAGGTGELFF
DNA: TGTGCCAGCAGTTCGGTACTAGCGGGGGGGACCGGGGAGCTGTTTTTT
J: TRBJ2-2
size: NA
V: TRBV28
D: TRBD2

CDR3: CASRRDRTSPLHF
DNA: TGTGCCAGCAGAAGGGACAGGACTTCACCCCTCCACTTT
J: TRBJ1-6
size: NA
V: TRBV6-5
D: TRBD1

CDR3: CASSVGSSDTQYF
DNA: TGTGCCAGCAGCGTAGGTAGCTCTGATACGCAGTATTTT
J: TRBJ2-3
size: once
V: TRBV9
D: NA

CDR3: CASSTGTDRYEQYF
DNA: TGTGCCAGCAGTACCGGGACAGATCGCTACGAGCAGTACTTC
J: TRBJ2-7
size: NA
V: TRBV28
D: TRBD1

CDR3: CASSLRFGGYGYTF
DNA: TGTGCCAGCAGCTTGCGGTTCGGCGGCTATGGCTACACCTTC
J: TRBJ1-2
size: NA
V: TRBV5-4
D: NA

CDR3: CASSPRQVMNTEAFF
DNA: TGCGCCAGCAGTCCCCGACAGGTGATGAACACTGAAGCTTTCTTT
J: TRBJ1-1
size: NA
V: TRBV4-1
D: NA

CDR3: CASMRDRGQETQYF
DNA: TGTGCCAGCATGAGAGACAGGGGTCAAGAGACCCAGTACTTC
J: TRBJ2-5
size: few
V: TRBV2
D: TRBD1

CDR3: CASTGPGQMNTEAFF
DNA: TGTGCCAGTACCGGACCAGGACAGATGAACACTGAAGCTTTCTTT
J: TRBJ1-1
size: NA
V: TRBV19
D: NA

CDR3: CASRTGQRDTDTQYF
DNA: TGTGCCAGCAGGACGGGACAGAGAGACACAGATACGCAGTATTTT
J: TRBJ2-3
size: NA
V: TRBV2
D: TRBD1

CDR3: CASSLLSRLAGGFQETQYF
DNA: TGCGCCAGCAGCTTGTTATCCCGACTAGCGGGAGGATTCCAAGAGACCCAGTACTTC
J: TRBJ2-5
size: once
V: TRBV5-1
D: TRBD2

CDR3: CASSLVRAREAGELFF
DNA: NA
J: TRBJ2-2
size: NA
V: TRBV7-6
D: NA

CDR3: CASSQRDRGYFF
DNA: TGTGCCAGTAGCCAGAGGGACAGGGGGTATTTCTTC
J: TRBJ2-1
size: NA
V: TRBV19
D: TRBD1

CDR3: CASRRTPPGETQYF
DNA: TGCGCCAGCAGGCGGACCCCTCCAGGGGAGACCCAGTACTTC
J: TRBJ2-5
size: NA
V: TRBV5-1
D: NA

CDR3: CASSPPKGSQYF
DNA: TGTGCCAGCTCACCACCTAAAGGGAGTCAGTACTTC
J: TRBJ2-4
size: NA
V: TRBV18
D: NA

CDR3: CASSYPQVNIQYF
DNA: TGCGCCAGCAGCTACCCACAGGTAAACATTCAGTACTTC
J: TRBJ2-4
size: NA
V: TRBV10-2
D: NA

CDR3: CASSDQGARETQYF
DNA: TGTGCCAGCAGTGATCAGGGGGCTAGGGAGACCCAGTACTTC
J: TRBJ2-5
size: NA
V: TRBV28
D: TRBD1

CDR3: CASSPDRAGGYTF
DNA: TGTGCCAGCAGTCCGGACAGGGCCGGTGGCTACACCTTC
J: TRBJ1-2
size: NA
V: TRBV6-5
D: TRBD1

CDR3: CASSFWSGSSVREQYF
DNA: TGTGCCAGCAGCTTTTGGAGCGGGAGTTCAGTGAGAGAGCAGTACTTC
J: TRBJ2-7
size: few
V: TRBV7-9
D: TRBD2

CDR3: CASAAYYGYTF
DNA: TGTGCCAGCGCGGCCTACTATGGCTACACCTTC
J: TRBJ1-2
size: few
V: TRBV3-1/TRBV3-2
D: NA

CDR3: CASSVAMGLAVQETQYF
DNA: TGTGCCAGCAGCGTAGCGATGGGACTAGCGGTACAAGAGACCCAGTACTTC
J: TRBJ2-5
size: NA
V: TRBV9
D: TRBD2

CDR3: CASSLGGASTGELFF
DNA: TGTGCCAGCAGCTTAGGAGGGGCTAGCACCGGGGAGCTGTTTTTT
J: TRBJ2-2
size: NA
V: TRBV7-3
D: NA

CDR3: CASSPQGADTEAFF
DNA: TGTGCCAGCAGCCCGCAGGGGGCGGACACTGAAGCTTTCTTT
J: TRBJ1-1
size: NA
V: TRBV5-4
D: TRBD1

CDR3: CASSLGMGANYGYTF
DNA: TGTGCCAGCAGCTTGGGTATGGGAGCTAACTATGGCTACACCTTC
J: TRBJ1-2
size: few
V: TRBV5-5
D: NA

CDR3: CASSYLQGNTEAFF
DNA: TGTGCCAGCAGTTACCTACAGGGAAACACTGAAGCTTTCTTT
J: TRBJ1-1
size: few
V: TRBV6-6
D: NA

CDR3: CASRTGGTYEQYF
DNA: TGTGCCAGCCGGACAGGGGGCACCTACGAGCAGTACTTC
J: TRBJ2-7
size: few
V: TRBV28
D: TRBD1

CDR3: CASSLEGGANTEAFF
DNA: TGTGCCAGCAGCTTAGAAGGGGGAGCGAACACTGAAGCTTTCTTT
J: TRBJ1-1
size: once
V: TRBV11-1
D: NA

CDR3: CASSTQIGAHEQYF
DNA: TGTGCCAGTAGTACTCAAATAGGGGCCCACGAGCAGTACTTC
J: TRBJ2-7
size: few
V: TRBV19
D: NA

CDR3: CASSLWDRRGEQYF
DNA: TGTGCCAGCAGCTTGTGGGACAGGAGGGGCGAGCAGTACTTC
J: TRBJ2-7
size: NA
V: TRBV7-9
D: TRBD1

CDR3: CASSVVTDTQYF
DNA: TGTGCCAGCAGCGTAGTAACAGATACGCAGTATTTT
J: TRBJ2-3
size: NA
V: TRBV9
D: NA

CDR3: CASALTTSGFEQYF
DNA: TGTGCCAGTGCCTTGACGACTAGCGGCTTCGAGCAGTACTTC
J: TRBJ2-7
size: NA
V: TRBV19
D: TRBD2

CDR3: CASSLTGEKRGYGYTF
DNA: TGTGCCAGCAGTCTGACAGGGGAAAAGCGGGGCTATGGCTACACCTTC
J: TRBJ1-2
size: NA
V: TRBV27
D: TRBD1

CDR3: CASSVAGDRADTQYF
DNA: TGTGCCAGCAGCGTAGCGGGAGATAGGGCAGATACGCAGTATTTT
J: TRBJ2-3
size: NA
V: TRBV2
D: TRBD2

CDR3: CASSVDTGARHSYEQYF
DNA: TGTGCCAGCAGCGTAGATACAGGGGCTCGCCACTCCTACGAGCAGTACTTC
J: TRBJ2-7
size: NA
V: TRBV9
D: TRBD1

CDR3: CASSRSGSSSYNEQFF
DNA: TGTGCCAGCAGCAGGAGCGGGTCTAGCTCCTACAATGAGCAGTTCTTC
J: TRBJ2-1
size: NA
V: TRBV5-6
D: NA